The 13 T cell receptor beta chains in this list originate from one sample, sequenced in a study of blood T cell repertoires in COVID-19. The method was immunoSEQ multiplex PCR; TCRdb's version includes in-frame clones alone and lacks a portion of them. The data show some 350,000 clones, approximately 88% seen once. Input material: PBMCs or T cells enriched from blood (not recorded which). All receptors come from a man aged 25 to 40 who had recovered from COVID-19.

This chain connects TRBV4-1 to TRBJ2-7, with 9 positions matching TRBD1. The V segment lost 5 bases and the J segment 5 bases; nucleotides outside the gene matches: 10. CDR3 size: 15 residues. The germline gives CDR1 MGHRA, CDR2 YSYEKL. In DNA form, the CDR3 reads TGCGCCAGCAGCTTAAACCGGGACAGGGTCCACGAGCAGTACTTC. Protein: CASSLNRDRVHEQYF.

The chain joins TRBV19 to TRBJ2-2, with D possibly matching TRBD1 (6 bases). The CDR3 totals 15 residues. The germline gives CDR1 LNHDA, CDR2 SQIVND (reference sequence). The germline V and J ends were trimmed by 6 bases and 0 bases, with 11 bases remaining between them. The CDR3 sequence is CASRNRAANTGELFF. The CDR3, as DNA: TGTGCCAGTAGGAACAGGGCCGCGAACACCGGGGAGCTGTTTTTT.

In DNA, the CDR3 is TGTGCCAGCAGCGGCGGGATGGGTGAAAAACTGTTTTTT. Translated, it gives CASSGGMGEKLFF. The chain links TRBV9 to TRBJ1-4; D call uncertain. Between the trimmed V and J ends, which lost 3 bases and 7 bases, there was a span of 10 bases. The germline V gene has CDR1 SGDLS and CDR2 YYNGEE. There are 13 residues in the CDR3.

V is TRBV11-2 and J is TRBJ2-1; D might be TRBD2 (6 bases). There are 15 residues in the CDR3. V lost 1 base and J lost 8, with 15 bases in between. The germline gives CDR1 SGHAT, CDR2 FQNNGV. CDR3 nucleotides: TGTGCCAGCAGCTTAGGGGGCGCGGGGCGCGATGAGCAGTTCTTC. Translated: CASSLGGAGRDEQFF. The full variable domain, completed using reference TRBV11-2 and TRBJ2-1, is EAGVAQSPRYKIIEKRQSVAFWCNPISGHATLYWYQQILGQGPKLLIQFQNNGVVDDSQLPKDRFSAERLKGVDSTLKIQPAKLEDSAVYLCASSLGGAGRDEQFFGPGTRLTVL.

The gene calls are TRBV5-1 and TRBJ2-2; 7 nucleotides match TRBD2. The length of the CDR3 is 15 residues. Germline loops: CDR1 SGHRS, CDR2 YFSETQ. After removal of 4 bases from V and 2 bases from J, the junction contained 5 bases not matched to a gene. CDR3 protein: CASSPASGNTGELFF. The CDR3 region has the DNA TGCGCCAGCAGCCCAGCTAGCGGAAACACCGGGGAGCTGTTTTTT.

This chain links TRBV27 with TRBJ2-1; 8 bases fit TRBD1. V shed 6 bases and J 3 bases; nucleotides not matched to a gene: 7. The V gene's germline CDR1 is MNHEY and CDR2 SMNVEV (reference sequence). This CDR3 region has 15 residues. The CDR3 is CASSPSGTGYNEQFF. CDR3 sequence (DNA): TGTGCCAGCAGCCCTTCCGGGACAGGCTACAATGAGCAGTTCTTC.

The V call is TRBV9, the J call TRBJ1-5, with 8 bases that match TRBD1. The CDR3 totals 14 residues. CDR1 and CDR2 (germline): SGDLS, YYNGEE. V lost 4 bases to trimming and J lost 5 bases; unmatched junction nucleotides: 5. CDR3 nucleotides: TGTGCCAGCAGCACAGGGGGTCTCCATCAGCCCCAGCATTTT. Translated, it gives CASSTGGLHQPQHF.

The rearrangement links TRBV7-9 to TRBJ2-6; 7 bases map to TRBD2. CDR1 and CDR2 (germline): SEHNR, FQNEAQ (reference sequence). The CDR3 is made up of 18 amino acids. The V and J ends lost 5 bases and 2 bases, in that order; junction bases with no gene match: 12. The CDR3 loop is CASSPRLSGGTGANVLTF. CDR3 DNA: TGTGCCAGCAGCCCTAGGCTTTCCGGGGGGACTGGGGCCAACGTCCTGACTTTC.

Here the CDR3 reads CASSVGGQGGEQYF. CDR3 DNA sequence: TGTGCCAGCAGCGTAGGGGGACAGGGGGGCGAGCAGTACTTC. The rearrangement links TRBV9 to TRBJ2-7, with 11 bases fitting TRBD1. Germline V lookup: CDR1 SGDLS, CDR2 YYNGEE. This CDR3 has 14 residues. V was pared by 0 bases and J by 6 bases, with 2 bases of the junction left unmatched.

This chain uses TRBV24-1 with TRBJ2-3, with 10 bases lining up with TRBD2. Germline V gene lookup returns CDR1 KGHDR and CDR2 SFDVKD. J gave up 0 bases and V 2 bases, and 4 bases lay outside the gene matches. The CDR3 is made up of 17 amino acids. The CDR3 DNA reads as TGTGCCACCAGTGATTATTGGACTAGCGGAAGCACAGATACGCAGTATTTT. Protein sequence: CATSDYWTSGSTDTQYF.

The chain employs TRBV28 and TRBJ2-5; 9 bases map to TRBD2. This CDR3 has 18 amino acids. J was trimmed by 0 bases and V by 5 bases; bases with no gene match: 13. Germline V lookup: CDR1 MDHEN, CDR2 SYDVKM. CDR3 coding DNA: TGTGCCAGCAGTCCTCAGGGTTGGATAGCGGGGGACCAAGAGACCCAGTACTTC. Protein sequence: CASSPQGWIAGDQETQYF.

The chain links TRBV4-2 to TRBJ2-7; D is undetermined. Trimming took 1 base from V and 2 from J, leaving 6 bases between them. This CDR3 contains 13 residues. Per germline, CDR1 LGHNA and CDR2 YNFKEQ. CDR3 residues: CASSQGGTYEQYF. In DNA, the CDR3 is TGTGCCAGCAGCCAAGGAGGTACCTACGAGCAGTACTTC.

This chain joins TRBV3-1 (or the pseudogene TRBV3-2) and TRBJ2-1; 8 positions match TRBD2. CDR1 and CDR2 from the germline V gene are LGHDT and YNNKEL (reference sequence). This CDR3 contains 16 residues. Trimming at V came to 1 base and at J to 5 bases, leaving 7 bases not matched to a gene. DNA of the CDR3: TGTGCCAGCAGCCAAGTCTGGCGGGGGGTAAACAATGAGCAGTTCTTC. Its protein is CASSQVWRGVNNEQFF.